This T cell receptor beta chain was profiled in a study of blood T cell repertoires in COVID-19. Study overall: Researchers got acute and convalescent COVID-19 samples from the United States, Italy and Spain. T cells, B-cell-depleted T cells, or PBMCs provided the cDNA or gDNA that served as material.

Authors' methods: Quantification of nucleated cells was approximated via reference gene primer amplification. Sequencing used immunoSEQ multiplex PCR; TCRdb keeps in-frame clones, though not all of them. The V and J calls and clone size come from that table; D and trimming were worked out from the DNA. This sample has about 270,000 clones; about 87% occur once, and the top ten carry over 4%. The CDR3 is 13 residues long. Germline-derived CDR1 and CDR2 are MNHEY and SMNVEV (reference sequence). Trimming removed 3 bases at V and 3 bases at J, with 6 bases between. This TCR derives from a man aged 55 to 69 who had recovered from COVID-19. Sequences were obtained from peripheral blood. J is TRBJ1-5 and V is TRBV27; unclear D gene. As DNA, the CDR3 is TGTGCCAGCAGTTTGGGCTTCAATCAGCCCCAGCATTTT. Its protein is CASSLGFNQPQHF.